The clone carrying this T cell receptor beta chain showed up many times. Its antigen is not known. The missing CDR3 end, 3 residues past where the read stops, is filled in from the germline J gene. CVID and control samples used equivalent genomic DNA input. Data came from immunoSEQ multiplex PCR; TCRdb stores just in-frame clones and leaves some out. The sample includes 25,000 to 30,000 clones, none of them occurring once. These data come from a study of T cell clonality in common variable immunodeficiency. Study-level points and caveats: In common variable immunodeficiency, TCR beta chains reportedly carried fewer deletions and N-nucleotide insertions.

The CDR3 covers 15 residues. J lost 6 bases, V lost 3 bases, and 10 bases had no gene match. Germline V CDR1 and CDR2: KGHSH, LQKENI. What was sequenced was peripheral blood mononuclear cells. This chain links TRBV18 with TRBJ2-7; TRBD2 agrees at 8 bases. This clonotype was obtained from a human donor with common variable immunodeficiency. Incomplete CDR3 DNA: TGTGCCAGCTCACCGGGGTCGCGGGGGGTGGCCGAG. Encoded protein: CASSPGSRGVAE. The complete CDR3 reads CASSPGSRGVAEQYF.